This TCR beta chain was captured in a study of blood T cell repertoires in COVID-19. Whole-study context: PBMCs, B-cell-depleted T cells, or T cells were the source of the cDNA or gDNA that made up the material.

The table came from immunoSEQ multiplex PCR; TCRdb's copy has only in-frame clones and leaves some out. The sample contains around 180,000 clones, 88% of which appear only once. Deletions cut 6 bases from V and 2 bases from J, with 14 bases between. The CDR3 is made up of 15 amino acids. The germline V gene has CDR1 MNHEY and CDR2 SVGAGI. Sequencing used peripheral blood. The sequence was obtained from a human donor in a cohort sampled during active COVID-19. J is TRBJ1-5 and V is TRBV6-5; TRBD1 is a possible D gene (6 bases). The CDR3 is CASRGGGVGNQPQHF. The CDR3 coding sequence is TGTGCCAGCAGGGGCGGGGGCGTCGGCAATCAGCCCCAGCATTTT.